In this sample, the clone carrying this T cell receptor (beta chain) turned up a few times. The data were taken from a study of blood T cell repertoires in COVID-19. Looking at the study overall: Samples representing acute and convalescent COVID-19 were sourced from the United States, Italy and Spain. Sources were T cells, B-cell-depleted T cells, or PBMCs; the material itself was cDNA or gDNA.

Those enrolled in Seattle joined during active infection and were followed longitudinally afterward. The CDR3 spans 14 residues. The germline CDR1 and CDR2 sequences are MDHEN and SYDVKM. After removal of 5 bases from V and 6 bases from J, the junction contained 8 bases not matched to a gene. Authors' data handling: Nucleated cell counts were estimated from reference gene primer amplification. Here immunoSEQ multiplex PCR was the method, and the copy in TCRdb shows in-frame clones only, minus some. V, J and clone size derive from that table, while D and trimming were established from the DNA sequence. Among roughly 250,000 clones listed, around 85% were seen once.

Sequenced input: peripheral blood. This chain connects TRBV28 to TRBJ2-5, with 8 bases lining up with TRBD1. This clonotype originated in a woman aged 25 to 45 with COVID-19, enrolled during active disease. CDR3 sequence: CASSPGQGGQTQYF. The CDR3 nucleotides are TGTGCCAGCAGTCCCGGACAGGGCGGGCAGACCCAGTACTTC.